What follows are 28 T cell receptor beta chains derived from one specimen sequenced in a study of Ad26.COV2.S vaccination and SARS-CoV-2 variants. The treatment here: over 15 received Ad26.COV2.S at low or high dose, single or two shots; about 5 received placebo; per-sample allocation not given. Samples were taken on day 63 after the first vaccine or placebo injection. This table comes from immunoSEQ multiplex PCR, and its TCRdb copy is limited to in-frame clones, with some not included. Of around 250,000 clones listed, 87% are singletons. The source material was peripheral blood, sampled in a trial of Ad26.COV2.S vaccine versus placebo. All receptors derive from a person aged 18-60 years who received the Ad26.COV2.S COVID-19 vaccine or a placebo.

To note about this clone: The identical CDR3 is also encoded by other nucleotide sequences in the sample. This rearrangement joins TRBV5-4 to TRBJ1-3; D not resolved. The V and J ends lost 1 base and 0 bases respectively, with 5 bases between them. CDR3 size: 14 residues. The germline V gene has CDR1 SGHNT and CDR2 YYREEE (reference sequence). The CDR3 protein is CASSLKGSGNTIYF. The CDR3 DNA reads TGTGCCAGCAGCTTGAAGGGCTCTGGAAACACCATATATTTT.

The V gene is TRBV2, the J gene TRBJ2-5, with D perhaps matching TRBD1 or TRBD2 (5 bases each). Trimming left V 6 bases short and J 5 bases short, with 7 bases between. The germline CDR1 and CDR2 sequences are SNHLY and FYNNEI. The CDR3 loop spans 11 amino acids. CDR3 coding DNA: TGTGCCAGCAGGGGGGTGGAGACCCAGTACTTC. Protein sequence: CASRGVETQYF.

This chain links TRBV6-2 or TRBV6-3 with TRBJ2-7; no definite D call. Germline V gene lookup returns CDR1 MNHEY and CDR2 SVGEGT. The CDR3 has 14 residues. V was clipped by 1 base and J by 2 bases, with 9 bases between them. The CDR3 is CASSYLGPPYEQYF. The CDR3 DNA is TGTGCCAGCAGTTACTTAGGGCCGCCCTACGAGCAGTACTTC.

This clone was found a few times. CDR3 protein: CASSLKQGMGQAQYF. The CDR3 DNA sequence: TGTGCCAGCAGCCTAAAGCAGGGAATGGGGCAGGCCCAGTACTTC. The genes are TRBV3-1 (or the pseudogene TRBV3-2) and TRBJ2-5; a weak D match, TRBD1 (5 bases). The V gene's germline CDR1 is LGHDT and CDR2 YNNKEL (reference sequence). Trimming removed 4 bases from V and 9 bases from J, with 21 bases in between. CDR3 length: 15 amino acids.

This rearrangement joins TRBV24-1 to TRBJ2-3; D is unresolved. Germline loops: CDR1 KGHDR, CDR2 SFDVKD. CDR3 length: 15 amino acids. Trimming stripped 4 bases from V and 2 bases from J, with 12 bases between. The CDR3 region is CATSELTSNTDTQYF. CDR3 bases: TGTGCCACCAGTGAGTTAACAAGTAACACAGATACGCAGTATTTT.

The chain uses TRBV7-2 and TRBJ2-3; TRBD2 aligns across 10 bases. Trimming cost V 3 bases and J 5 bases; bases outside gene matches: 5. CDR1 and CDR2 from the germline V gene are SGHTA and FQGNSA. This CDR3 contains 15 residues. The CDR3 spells CASSFGSGRQDTQYF. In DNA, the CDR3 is TGTGCCAGCAGCTTTGGTAGCGGGAGGCAAGATACGCAGTATTTT.

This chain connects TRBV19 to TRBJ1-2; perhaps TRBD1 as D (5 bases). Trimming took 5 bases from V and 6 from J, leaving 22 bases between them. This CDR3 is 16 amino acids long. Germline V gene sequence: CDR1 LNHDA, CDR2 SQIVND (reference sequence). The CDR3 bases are TGTGCCAGTAGTCCCTTCTCGAGGGGACTAATTAATGGCTACACCTTC. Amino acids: CASSPFSRGLINGYTF.

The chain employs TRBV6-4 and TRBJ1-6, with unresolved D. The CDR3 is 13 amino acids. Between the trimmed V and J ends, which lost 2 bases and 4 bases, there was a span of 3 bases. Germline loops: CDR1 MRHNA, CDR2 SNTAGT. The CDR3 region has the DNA TGTGCCAGCAGTGACGGTTATAATTCACCCCTCCACTTT. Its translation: CASSDGYNSPLHF.

The CDR3 nucleotides are TGTGCCAGCAGGACTAGCGGGGGGGCAGATACGCAGTATTTT. Translation gives CASRTSGGADTQYF. The chain combines TRBV6-5 with TRBJ2-3; the match to TRBD2 covers 14 bases. After removal of 6 bases from V and 4 bases from J, the junction contained 0 bases not matched to a gene. The CDR3 consists of 14 residues. Germline CDR1 is MNHEY and CDR2 is SVGAGI.

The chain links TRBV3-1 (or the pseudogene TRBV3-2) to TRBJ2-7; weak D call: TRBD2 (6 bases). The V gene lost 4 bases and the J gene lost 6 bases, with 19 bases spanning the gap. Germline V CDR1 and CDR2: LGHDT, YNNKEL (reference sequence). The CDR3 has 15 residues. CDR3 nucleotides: TGTGCCAGCAGCCGAGCCTGGATATTGGAGGGCGAGCAGTACTTC. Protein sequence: CASSRAWILEGEQYF.

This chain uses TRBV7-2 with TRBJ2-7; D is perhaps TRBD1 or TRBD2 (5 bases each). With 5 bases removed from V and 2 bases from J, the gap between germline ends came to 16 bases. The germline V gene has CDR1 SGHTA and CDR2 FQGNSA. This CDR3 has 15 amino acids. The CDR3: CASSATGTGPYEQYV. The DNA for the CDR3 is TGTGCCAGCAGCGCGACCGGGACGGGTCCCTACGAGCAGTACGTC.

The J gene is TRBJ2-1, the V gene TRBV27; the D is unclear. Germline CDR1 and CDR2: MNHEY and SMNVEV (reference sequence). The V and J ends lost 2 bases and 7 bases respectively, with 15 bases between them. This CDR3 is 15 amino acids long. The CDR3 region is CASSLGGPLGNEQFF. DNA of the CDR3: TGTGCCAGCAGTTTAGGCGGACCCTTGGGGAATGAGCAGTTCTTC.

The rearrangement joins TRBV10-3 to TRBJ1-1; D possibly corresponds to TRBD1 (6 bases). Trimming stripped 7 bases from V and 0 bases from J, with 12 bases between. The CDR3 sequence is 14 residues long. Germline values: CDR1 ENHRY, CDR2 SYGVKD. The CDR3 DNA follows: TGTGCCATCAATGCGGCAGGGGTGAACACTGAAGCTTTCTTT. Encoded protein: CAINAAGVNTEAFF.

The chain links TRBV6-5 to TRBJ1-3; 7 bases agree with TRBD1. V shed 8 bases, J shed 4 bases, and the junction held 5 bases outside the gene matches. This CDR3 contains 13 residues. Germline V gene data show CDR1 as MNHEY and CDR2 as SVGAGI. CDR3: CASGTASGNTIYF. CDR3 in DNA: TGTGCCAGCGGGACAGCGAGCGGAAACACCATATATTTT.

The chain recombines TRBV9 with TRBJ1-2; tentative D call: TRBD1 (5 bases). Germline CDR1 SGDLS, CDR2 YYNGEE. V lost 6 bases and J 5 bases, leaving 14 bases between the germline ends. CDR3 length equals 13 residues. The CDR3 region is CASTRGSPYGYTF. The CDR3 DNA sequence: TGTGCCAGCACCCGGGGCAGTCCTTATGGCTACACCTTC.

The CDR3, as DNA: TGTGCCAGCAGCGGAGGGCCCGTGGGAATAGATACGCAGTATTTT. Translation gives CASSGGPVGIDTQYF. The V and J genes are TRBV9 and TRBJ2-3; D perhaps matches TRBD2 (5 bases). V was trimmed by 3 bases and J by 5 bases, leaving 16 bases between them. The CDR3 spans 15 residues. Germline values: CDR1 SGDLS, CDR2 YYNGEE.

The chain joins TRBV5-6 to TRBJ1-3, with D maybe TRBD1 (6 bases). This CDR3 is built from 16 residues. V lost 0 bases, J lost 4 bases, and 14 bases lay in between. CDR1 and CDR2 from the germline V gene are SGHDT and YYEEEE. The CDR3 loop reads CASSLGARGDGNTIYF. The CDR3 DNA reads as TGTGCCAGCAGCTTGGGAGCCAGGGGAGACGGAAACACCATATATTTT. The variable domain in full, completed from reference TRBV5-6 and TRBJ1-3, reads DAGVTQSPTHLIKTRGQQVTLRCSPKSGHDTVSWYQQALGQGPQFIFQYYEEEERQRGNFPDRFSGHQFPNYSSELNVNALLLGDSALYLCASSLGARGDGNTIYFGEGSWLTVV.

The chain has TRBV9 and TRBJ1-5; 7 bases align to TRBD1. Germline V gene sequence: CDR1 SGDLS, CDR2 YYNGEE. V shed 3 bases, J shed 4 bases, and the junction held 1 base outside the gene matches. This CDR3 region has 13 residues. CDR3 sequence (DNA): TGTGCCAGCAGCGCGACAGGGAATCAGCCCCAGCATTTT. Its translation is CASSATGNQPQHF.

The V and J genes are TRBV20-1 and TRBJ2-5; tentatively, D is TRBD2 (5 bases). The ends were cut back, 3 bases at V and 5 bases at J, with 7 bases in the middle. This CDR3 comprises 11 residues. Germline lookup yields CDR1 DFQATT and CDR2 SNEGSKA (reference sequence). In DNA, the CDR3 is TGCAGTGCTAGCCGGAGGGAGACCCAGTACTTC. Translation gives CSASRRETQYF.

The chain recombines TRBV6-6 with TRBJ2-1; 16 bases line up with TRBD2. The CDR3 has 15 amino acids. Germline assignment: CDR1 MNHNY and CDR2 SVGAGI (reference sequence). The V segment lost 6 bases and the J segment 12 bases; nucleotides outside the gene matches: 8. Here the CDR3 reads CASRSGTSGGVVQFF. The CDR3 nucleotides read TGTGCCAGCAGATCCGGGACTAGCGGGGGGGTTGTGCAGTTCTTC.

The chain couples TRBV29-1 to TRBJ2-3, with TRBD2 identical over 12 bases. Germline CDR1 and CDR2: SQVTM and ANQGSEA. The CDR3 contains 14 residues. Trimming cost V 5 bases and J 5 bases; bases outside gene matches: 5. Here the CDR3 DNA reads TGCAGCGTTCTAGCGGGAGGGTCCGGAGATACGCAGTATTTT. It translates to CSVLAGGSGDTQYF.

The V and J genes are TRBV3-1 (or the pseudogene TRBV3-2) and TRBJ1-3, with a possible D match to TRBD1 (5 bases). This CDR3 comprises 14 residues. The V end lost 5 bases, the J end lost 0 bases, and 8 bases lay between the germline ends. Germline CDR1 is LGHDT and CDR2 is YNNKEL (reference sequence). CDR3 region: CASSTQGSGNTIYF. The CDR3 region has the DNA TGTGCCAGCAGCACCCAGGGCTCTGGAAACACCATATATTTT.

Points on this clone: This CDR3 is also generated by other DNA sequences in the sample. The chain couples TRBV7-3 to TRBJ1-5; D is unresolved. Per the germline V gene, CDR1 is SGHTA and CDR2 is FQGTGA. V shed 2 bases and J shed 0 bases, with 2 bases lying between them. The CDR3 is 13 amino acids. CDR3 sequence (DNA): TGTGCCAGCAGCTTAGATAGCAATCAGCCCCAGCATTTT. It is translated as CASSLDSNQPQHF.

CDR3 loop: CASTRTESTDTQYF. CDR3 sequence (DNA): TGTGCCAGCACCAGGACAGAATCCACAGATACGCAGTATTTT. This chain links TRBV2 with TRBJ2-3, with D maybe TRBD1 (6 bases). The CDR3 has 14 residues. Germline V gives CDR1 SNHLY, CDR2 FYNNEI. The V end lost 7 bases, the J end lost 2 bases, and 13 bases lay between the germline ends.

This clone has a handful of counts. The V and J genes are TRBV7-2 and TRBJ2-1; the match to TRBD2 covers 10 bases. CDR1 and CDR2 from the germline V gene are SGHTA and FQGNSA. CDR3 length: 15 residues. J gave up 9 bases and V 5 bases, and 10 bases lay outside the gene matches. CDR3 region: CASSESLAGGLEQFF. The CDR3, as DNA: TGTGCCAGCAGCGAGAGTTTAGCGGGAGGTCTTGAGCAGTTCTTC.

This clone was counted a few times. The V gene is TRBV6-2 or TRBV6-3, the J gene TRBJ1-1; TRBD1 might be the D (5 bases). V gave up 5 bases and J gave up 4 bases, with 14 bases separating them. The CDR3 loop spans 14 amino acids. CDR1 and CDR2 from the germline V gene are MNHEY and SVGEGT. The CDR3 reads CASSKLYGGTEAFF. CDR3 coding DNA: TGTGCCAGCAGTAAACTGTACGGGGGCACTGAAGCTTTCTTT.

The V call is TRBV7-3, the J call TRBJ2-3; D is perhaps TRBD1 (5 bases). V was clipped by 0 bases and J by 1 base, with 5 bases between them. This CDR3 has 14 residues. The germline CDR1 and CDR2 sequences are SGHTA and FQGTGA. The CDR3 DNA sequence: TGTGCCAGCAGCTTAACAGGGGGCACAGATACGCAGTATTTT. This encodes CASSLTGGTDTQYF.

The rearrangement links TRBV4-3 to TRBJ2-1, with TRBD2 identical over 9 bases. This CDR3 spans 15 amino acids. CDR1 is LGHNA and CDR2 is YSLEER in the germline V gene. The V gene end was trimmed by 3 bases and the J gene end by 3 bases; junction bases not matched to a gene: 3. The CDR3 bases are TGCGCCAGCAGCCAGCTAGCGGGAATCTACAATGAGCAGTTCTTC. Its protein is CASSQLAGIYNEQFF.